Each of the 10 T cell receptor beta chains below was sequenced from the same sample in a study of T cell changes during pregnancy in multiple sclerosis. TCRdb keeps only in-frame clones here, not all; method: immunoSEQ multiplex PCR. The repertoire consists of 60,000 to 75,000 clones, with just over 90% occurring once and the leading ten covering roughly 1.5%. Sample: peripheral blood, taken in the third trimester of pregnancy. Source of these receptors: a female donor with multiple sclerosis, enrolled in a pregnancy study.

The chain employs TRBV18 and TRBJ1-4, with 7 positions matching TRBD1. The trim removed 1 base at V and 7 bases at J, leaving 9 bases unmatched. The CDR3 runs to 16 residues. CDR1 and CDR2 from the germline V gene are KGHSH and LQKENI. CDR3 DNA sequence: TGTGCCAGCTCACCACGACTACAGGGGCAGGGTGAAAAACTGTTTTTT. It is translated as CASSPRLQGQGEKLFF.

This clone was detected once. The chain joins TRBV19 to TRBJ2-1; D unclear. The germline V and J ends were trimmed by 2 bases and 7 bases, with 15 bases remaining between them. The CDR3 runs 15 residues. The germline V gene encodes CDR1 LNHDA and CDR2 SQIVND (reference sequence). The CDR3: CASSIQSSTVNEQFF. CDR3 DNA: TGTGCCAGTAGTATACAGAGTTCCACAGTAAATGAGCAGTTCTTC.

This rearrangement joins TRBV10-3 to TRBJ1-1; TRBD1 matches 8 bases. Trimming took 6 bases from V and 7 from J; bases not matched to a gene: 10. CDR1 is ENHRY and CDR2 is SYGVKD in the germline V gene. The CDR3 is 14 amino acids. The CDR3 is CAIRGIQGGGEAFF. The CDR3 bases are TGTGCCATCAGGGGGATACAGGGGGGTGGTGAAGCTTTCTTT.

The rearrangement uses TRBV19 and TRBJ1-2; 7 nucleotides align to TRBD1. Germline V gene sequence: CDR1 LNHDA, CDR2 SQIVND (reference sequence). The V gene end was trimmed by 3 bases and the J gene end by 2 bases; junction bases not matched to a gene: 6. The CDR3 length is 15 residues. CDR3 sequence: CASSIRDRTNYGYTF. In DNA form, the CDR3 reads TGTGCCAGTAGTATCCGGGACAGAACCAACTATGGCTACACCTTC.

J is TRBJ1-6 and V is TRBV19; weak D call: TRBD1 (5 bases). The V gene's germline CDR1 is LNHDA and CDR2 SQIVND (reference sequence). Between the trimmed V and J ends, which lost 7 bases and 6 bases, there was a span of 16 bases. CDR3 length equals 15 residues. CDR3 residues: CASKATQGFNSPLHF. For the CDR3, the DNA is TGTGCCAGTAAAGCTACCCAGGGCTTTAATTCACCCCTCCACTTT.

This chain links TRBV7-9 with TRBJ1-3; TRBD1 might be the D (6 bases). The ends were cut back, 3 bases at V and 4 bases at J, with 10 bases in the middle. The CDR3 length is 14 residues. CDR1 and CDR2 from the germline V gene are SEHNR and FQNEAQ (reference sequence). For the CDR3, the DNA is TGTGCCAGCAGCTTCGGCACAGGGGGAAACACCATATATTTT. Amino acids: CASSFGTGGNTIYF.

This rearrangement joins TRBV11-2 to TRBJ1-2; TRBD1 might be the D (5 bases). This CDR3 has 17 residues. CDR1 is SGHAT, CDR2 FQNNGV, per germline. V lost 1 base and J lost 6, with 21 bases in between. CDR3 sequence: CASSLVGGFRRGDGYTF. CDR3 coding DNA: TGTGCCAGCAGCTTAGTCGGGGGTTTCCGCCGGGGGGATGGCTACACCTTC.

To note about this clone: This CDR3 is also generated by other DNA sequences in the sample. This chain joins TRBV7-3 and TRBJ1-1, with D maybe TRBD1 (5 bases). Trimming removed 4 bases from V and 6 bases from J, with 12 bases in between. CDR3 length: 13 amino acids. Germline V CDR1 and CDR2: SGHTA, FQGTGA. The CDR3 sequence is CASSSAQGAEAFF. The CDR3 DNA is TGTGCCAGCAGCTCGGCCCAAGGGGCTGAAGCTTTCTTT.

The V and J genes are TRBV2 and TRBJ2-3; weak D call: TRBD2 (6 bases). This CDR3 comprises 16 residues. Between the trimmed V and J ends, which lost 4 bases and 2 bases, there was a span of 16 bases. Germline values: CDR1 SNHLY, CDR2 FYNNEI. The CDR3 loop is CASSVGLPAHTDTQYF. CDR3 sequence (DNA): TGTGCCAGCAGTGTCGGACTACCCGCGCACACAGATACGCAGTATTTT.

This chain connects TRBV10-3 to TRBJ1-1; a possible D gene is TRBD1 (6 bases). Trimming shortened V by 0 bases and J by 4 bases, and 15 bases separated the two germline ends. Germline V gene sequence: CDR1 ENHRY, CDR2 SYGVKD. This CDR3 is built from 16 residues. CDR3 region: CAISESTAGARTEAFF. CDR3 nucleotides: TGTGCCATCAGTGAGTCAACGGCGGGGGCGCGCACTGAAGCTTTCTTT.